A single sample gave rise to the 6 T cell receptor beta chains below, sequenced in a study of regulatory T cells in long-lasting Graves disease listed by TCRdb under 2021. The receptor library was made with multiplex PCR. Sequencing used an Illumina HiSeq 4000. TCR beta libraries were built with iRepertoire HTBI primers and Arm-PCR amplification of CDR3 regions. The raw public data were reprocessed by TCRdb itself: fastp quality trimming at Q25, MiXCR clonotype calling, in-frame beta chains only. Records with the same CDR3 protein are collapsed into one entry carrying the most frequent genes and DNA. Across this sample there are around 400,000 distinct CDR3 sequences, with roughly 16% seen only once. The ten largest account for over 20% of the sample. The sample's time point label, decoded: newly diagnosed GD, antithyroid drugs for less than 3 months. For both TCR sequencing and RNA sequencing, RNA was extracted from PBMCs in TRIzol.

The sample in question was peripheral blood mononuclear cells (PBMCs), obtained at new diagnosis, from a patient treated with antithyroid drugs. These receptors were collected from a female donor with Graves disease.

This clonotype is a singleton in its sample. A read error may explain this, as a much larger clone is one base away. The gene calls are TRBV29-1 and TRBJ2-7; TRBD2 aligns across 9 bases. There are 14 residues in the CDR3. The junction had 16 bases not matched to a gene; V was cut back by 7 bases and J by 9 bases. Per the germline V gene, CDR1 is SQVTM and CDR2 is ANQGSEA. In DNA, the CDR3 is TGCAGCGCCCTAACCGGCGGGAGGGCCCACGGGCAGTACTTC. Encoded protein: CSALTGGRAHGQYF.

This clonotype was observed many times. The chain employs TRBV28 and TRBJ1-1, with 8 bases identical to TRBD1. This CDR3 spans 15 amino acids. The germline V gene has CDR1 MDHEN and CDR2 SYDVKM. J lost 7 bases, V lost 6 bases, and 13 bases had no gene match. The CDR3 DNA is TGTGCCAGCAGCCCGAATCAGGGGGCCTCCGATGAAGCTTTCTTT. Translating it yields CASSPNQGASDEAFF.

This clonotype has ten or more counts. The J gene is TRBJ1-1, the V gene TRBV2; D not certain. Germline V gives CDR1 SNHLY, CDR2 FYNNEI. With 6 bases removed from V and 0 bases from J, the gap between germline ends came to 8 bases. The CDR3 is 13 amino acids. CDR3 in amino acids: CASRTTLNTEAFF. CDR3 coding DNA: TGTGCCAGCAGAACCACTTTGAACACTGAAGCTTTCTTT.

This clonotype has a handful of counts. This chain uses TRBV18 with TRBJ1-4; D might be TRBD1 (5 bases). Germline V gene data show CDR1 as KGHSH and CDR2 as LQKENI. This CDR3 has 15 residues. Between the trimmed V and J ends, which lost 2 bases and 8 bases, there was a span of 15 bases. The DNA for the CDR3 is TGTGCCAGCTCACCAGGGGCGGGGATCGAGGAAAAACTGTTTTTT. Its protein is CASSPGAGIEEKLFF.

This clonotype was counted between two and nine times. Compared with germline, one end of the junction differs, possibly owing to a read error. This sequence joins TRBV20-1 and TRBJ2-3; unclear D gene. This CDR3 has 11 residues. CDR1 is DFQATT and CDR2 is SNEGSKA in the germline V gene (reference sequence). The DNA for the CDR3 is TGCAGTGCCCAGGCTACTCCGAGGTTACATTTT. This codes for CSAQATPRLHF.

This clonotype occurred a few times. The gene calls are TRBV29-1 and TRBJ2-7; 8 bases match TRBD2. The germline CDR1 and CDR2 sequences are SQVTM and ANQGSEA. CDR3 length: 15 amino acids. The V and J ends lost 1 base and 1 base, in that order; junction bases with no gene match: 6. This CDR3 is CSVEGPAGVSYEQYF. The CDR3 DNA sequence: TGCAGCGTTGAAGGGCCAGCGGGAGTATCCTACGAGCAGTACTTC.